This entry lists 23 T cell receptor beta chains sequenced from one sample in a study of cytomegalovirus exposure and HLA in healthy donors. Primers: 60 Vbeta forward and 13 Jbeta reverse. Sequencing used immunoSEQ multiplex PCR; TCRdb keeps in-frame clones, though not all of them. This table has roughly 72,000 clones, 70% to 75% appearing once. The sequencing input was PBMCs. The receptors here all came from a human donor in good health.

J is TRBJ1-1 and V is TRBV29-1, with D perhaps TRBD1 (5 bases). The CDR3 length is 14 residues. The V gene lost 2 bases and the J gene lost 5 bases, with 15 bases spanning the gap. CDR1 and CDR2 (germline): SQVTM, ANQGSEA. CDR3 amino acids: CSVERGGVGTEAFF. CDR3 sequence (DNA): TGCAGCGTTGAAAGGGGAGGAGTGGGGACTGAAGCTTTCTTT.

J is TRBJ1-1 and V is TRBV9; D is undetermined. CDR1 and CDR2 from the germline V gene are SGDLS and YYNGEE. V was trimmed by 0 bases and J by 11 bases, leaving 17 bases between them. The CDR3 length is 14 residues. This chain's CDR3 is CASSVGGGGDGAFF. CDR3 sequence (DNA): TGTGCCAGCAGCGTAGGAGGCGGCGGTGACGGCGCTTTCTTT.

The chain joins TRBV10-3 to TRBJ1-5; a weak D match, TRBD1 (5 bases). This CDR3 contains 15 residues. Germline values: CDR1 ENHRY, CDR2 SYGVKD. Trimming pared 3 bases from V and 0 bases from J, leaving 9 bases between. In nucleotides, the CDR3 is TGTGCCATCAGTGACACGCAGGGTAGCAATCAGCCCCAGCATTTT. It codes for CAISDTQGSNQPQHF.

The chain joins TRBV5-1 to TRBJ2-3; D possibly corresponds to TRBD1 (5 bases). This CDR3 comprises 15 residues. With 1 base removed from V and 3 bases from J, the gap between germline ends came to 12 bases. Germline values: CDR1 SGHRS, CDR2 YFSETQ. The CDR3 reads CASSLSGRVTDTQYF. CDR3 nucleotide sequence: TGCGCCAGCAGCTTGTCAGGCAGGGTAACAGATACGCAGTATTTT.

A few counts support this clone. J is TRBJ2-5 and V is TRBV18; TRBD2 aligns across 7 bases. V was pared by 2 bases and J by 4 bases, with 4 bases of the junction left unmatched. Looked up from germline, CDR1 is KGHSH and CDR2 is LQKENI. CDR3 size: 14 residues. CDR3 in amino acids: CASSPGGGTETQYF. The CDR3, as DNA: TGTGCCAGCTCACCAGGGGGAGGGACAGAGACCCAGTACTTC.

The chain couples TRBV5-4 to TRBJ2-7; the match to TRBD1 covers 8 bases. The junction had 9 bases not matched to a gene; V was cut back by 4 bases and J by 3 bases. Germline V gene data show CDR1 as SGHNT and CDR2 as YYREEE (reference sequence). The CDR3 totals 15 residues. CDR3 nucleotide sequence: TGTGCCAGCAGCCCAGGGGGCAAGACTGACTACGAGCAGTACTTC. This codes for CASSPGGKTDYEQYF.

The CDR3 DNA sequence: TGTGCCACCAGCAGTTCGAAAGGGGACAGGACTCGCGGTGAGCAGTTCTTC. It specifies CATSSSKGDRTRGEQFF. This sequence joins TRBV15 and TRBJ2-1; 8 nucleotides match TRBD1. The CDR3 extends over 17 amino acids. Per the germline V gene, CDR1 is LNHNV and CDR2 is YYDKDF (reference sequence). The V and J ends lost 3 bases and 9 bases, in that order; junction bases with no gene match: 16.

The rearrangement uses TRBV6-4 and TRBJ1-1; 7 bases are shared with TRBD1. Losses at the gene ends were 4 bases for V and 5 bases for J; bases not matched to a gene: 4. The CDR3 consists of 13 residues. Germline V CDR1 and CDR2: MRHNA, SNTAGT. The CDR3: CASSALQGTEAFF. The CDR3 DNA sequence: TGTGCCAGCAGTGCCCTACAGGGGACTGAAGCTTTCTTT.

By proportion, this clone is medium-sized. This chain uses TRBV4-1 with TRBJ2-1; 8 bases line up with TRBD1. Germline V gives CDR1 MGHRA, CDR2 YSYEKL. The ends lost 4 bases at V and 6 bases at J; junction bases unmatched: 5. The CDR3 covers 14 residues. CDR3 sequence reads: CASSPRDRSNEQFF. DNA of the CDR3: TGCGCCAGCAGCCCCCGGGACAGGAGCAATGAGCAGTTCTTC.

This chain's CDR3 is CASSLRTTYEQYF. The CDR3 DNA sequence: TGTGCCAGCAGCTTAAGGACTACCTACGAGCAGTACTTC. The rearrangement joins TRBV7-9 to TRBJ2-7, with D possibly being TRBD2 (6 bases). Germline V lookup: CDR1 SEHNR, CDR2 FQNEAQ (reference sequence). Deletions cut 2 bases from V and 2 bases from J, with 7 bases between. The CDR3 is 13 residues long.

The gene calls are TRBV4-1 and TRBJ1-1; 7 bases match TRBD1. Losses at the gene ends were 4 bases for V and 0 bases for J; bases not matched to a gene: 11. The germline gives CDR1 MGHRA, CDR2 YSYEKL. CDR3 length equals 17 residues. CDR3 amino acids: CASSRGQGVIMNTEAFF. In DNA form, the CDR3 reads TGCGCCAGCAGCCGAGGGCAGGGGGTCATCATGAACACTGAAGCTTTCTTT.

The chain combines TRBV11-1 with TRBJ2-6; the match to TRBD1 covers 9 bases. Germline CDR1 SGHAT, CDR2 FQDESV (reference sequence). V shed 7 bases and J 4 bases; nucleotides not matched to a gene: 8. This CDR3 is built from 16 residues. The CDR3 DNA reads TGTGCCAGCACCTTGGGGACAGGGTTAGGGGCCAACGTCCTGACTTTC. It translates to CASTLGTGLGANVLTF. The entire variable domain, with the rest obtained from reference TRBV11-1 and TRBJ2-6, is as follows: EAEVAQSPRYKITEKSQAVAFWCDPISGHATLYWYRQILGQGPELLVQFQDESVVDDSQLPKDRFSAERLKGVDSTLKIQPAELGDSAMYLCASTLGTGLGANVLTFGAGSRLTVL.

The chain carries TRBV5-1 and TRBJ1-1; D is possibly TRBD1 (6 bases). Germline V gene lookup returns CDR1 SGHRS and CDR2 YFSETQ. The germline V and J ends were trimmed by 4 bases and 6 bases, with 16 bases remaining between them. This CDR3 is built from 14 residues. CDR3 sequence: CASSISRGLAEAFF. For the CDR3, the DNA is TGCGCCAGCAGCATCAGCAGGGGATTGGCTGAAGCTTTCTTT.

The chain has TRBV5-1 and TRBJ1-5; D unclear. Trimming pared 0 bases from V and 0 bases from J, leaving 4 bases between. CDR1 and CDR2 (germline): SGHRS, YFSETQ. The CDR3 consists of 14 residues. The CDR3 is CASSLGGSNQPQHF. CDR3 nucleotides: TGCGCCAGCAGCTTGGGCGGTAGCAATCAGCCCCAGCATTTT.

The chain combines TRBV5-1 with TRBJ1-1, with D unclear. Trimming shortened V by 5 bases and J by 1 base, and 6 bases separated the two germline ends. This CDR3 has 12 amino acids. Germline V gene sequence: CDR1 SGHRS, CDR2 YFSETQ. The CDR3 is CASRTENTEAFF. In DNA, the CDR3 is TGCGCCAGCAGAACAGAGAACACTGAAGCTTTCTTT. The full variable domain, with the rest looked up from reference TRBV5-1 and TRBJ1-1, is KAGVTQTPRYLIKTRGQQVTLSCSPISGHRSVSWYQQTPGQGLQFLFEYFSETQRNKGNFPGRFSGRQFSNSRSEMNVSTLELGDSALYLCASRTENTEAFFGQGTRLTVV.

This clone was picked up a small number of times. The chain uses TRBV5-1 and TRBJ1-3; 7 bases are a match to TRBD1. Trimming cost V 2 bases and J 2 bases; bases outside gene matches: 4. The CDR3 spans 15 residues. Germline CDR1 and CDR2: SGHRS and YFSETQ. This CDR3 is CASSLEGAPGNTIYF. CDR3 sequence (DNA): TGCGCCAGCAGCTTAGAGGGGGCCCCTGGAAACACCATATATTTT.

A remark on this clone: An end of the junction differs from the germline gene, which may be a read error. The chain is built from TRBV5-1 and TRBJ2-5; 8 bases align to TRBD1. CDR1 and CDR2 from the germline V gene are SGHRS and YFSETQ. The CDR3 runs 15 residues. The CDR3 nucleotides are TGCGTCAGCAGCTCGACCGGGACAGGTCAAGAGACCCAGTACTTC. Its protein product is CVSSSTGTGQETQYF.

The rearrangement uses TRBV27 and TRBJ2-1, with D unclear. The CDR3 extends over 15 amino acids. Germline CDR1 reads MNHEY; CDR2 reads SMNVEV (reference sequence). V gave up 1 base and J gave up 6 bases, with 13 bases separating them. CDR3 bases: TGTGCCAGCAGTTTATTTGCGGCCCTGGGCAATGAGCAGTTCTTC. It codes for CASSLFAALGNEQFF.

The chain combines TRBV27 with TRBJ2-1, with D maybe TRBD1 (5 bases). The V and J ends lost 2 bases and 8 bases respectively, with 19 bases between them. Germline CDR1 MNHEY, CDR2 SMNVEV (reference sequence). This CDR3 has 16 amino acids. Here the CDR3 DNA reads TGTGCCAGCAGTTTACTTCCCCCAGGGTCCTTCGATGAGCAGTTCTTC. Its translation is CASSLLPPGSFDEQFF.

Here the CDR3 reads CASSQGLAGYQETQYF. In DNA, the CDR3 is TGCGCCAGCAGCCAAGGCCTTGCCGGGTACCAAGAGACCCAGTACTTC. The chain employs TRBV4-1 and TRBJ2-5; D not certain. V shed 1 base and J shed 0 bases, with 12 bases lying between them. The CDR3 has 16 amino acids. Germline CDR1 reads MGHRA; CDR2 reads YSYEKL.

The V gene is TRBV28, the J gene TRBJ2-7; 9 bases align to TRBD1. The CDR3 extends over 14 amino acids. Germline CDR1 reads MDHEN; CDR2 reads SYDVKM. J gave up 5 bases and V 1 base, and 3 bases lay outside the gene matches. The DNA for the CDR3 is TGTGCCAGCAGTTTATTACAGGGGGCCCACGAGCAGTACTTC. This codes for CASSLLQGAHEQYF. Supplemented by reference TRBV28 and TRBJ2-7, the full variable domain reads DVKVTQSSRYLVKRTGEKVFLECVQDMDHENMFWYRQDPGLGLRLIYFSYDVKMKEKGDIPEGYSVSREKKERFSLILESASTNQTSMYLCASSLLQGAHEQYFGPGTRLTVT.

This chain connects TRBV7-9 to TRBJ1-1, with TRBD1 matching over 7 bases. The germline CDR1 and CDR2 sequences are SEHNR and FQNEAQ (reference sequence). Trimming took 1 base from V and 7 from J; bases not matched to a gene: 0. There are 12 residues in the CDR3. Here the CDR3 DNA reads TGTGCCAGCAGCTTAGGGACAGGTGAAGCTTTCTTT. It is translated as CASSLGTGEAFF.

The chain carries TRBV25-1 and TRBJ2-2; 12 bases are shared with TRBD2. Germline values: CDR1 MGHDK, CDR2 SYGVNS. With V trimmed by 7 bases and J by 5 bases, 2 bases remained unmatched. The CDR3 loop spans 14 amino acids. The CDR3 DNA follows: TGTGCCAGCACAACTAGCGGGAGGACCGGGGAGCTGTTTTTT. Translated: CASTTSGRTGELFF.